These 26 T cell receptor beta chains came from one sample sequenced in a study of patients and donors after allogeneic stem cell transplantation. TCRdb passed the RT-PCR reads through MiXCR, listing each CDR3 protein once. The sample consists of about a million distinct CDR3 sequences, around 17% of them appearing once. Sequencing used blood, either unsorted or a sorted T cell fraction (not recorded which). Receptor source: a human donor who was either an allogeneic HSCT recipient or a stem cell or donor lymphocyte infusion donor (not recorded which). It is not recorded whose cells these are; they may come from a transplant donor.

CDR3 in amino acids: CASRHTGGRDTGELFF. The CDR3 bases are TGTGCCAGCAGGCATACAGGGGGCAGGGACACCGGGGAGCTGTTTTTT. V and J are TRBV3-1 and TRBJ2-2; TRBD1 matches at 9 bases. J lost 3 bases, V lost 6 bases, and 8 bases had no gene match. CDR3 length: 16 residues. Germline values: CDR1 LGHDT, CDR2 YNNKEL (reference sequence).

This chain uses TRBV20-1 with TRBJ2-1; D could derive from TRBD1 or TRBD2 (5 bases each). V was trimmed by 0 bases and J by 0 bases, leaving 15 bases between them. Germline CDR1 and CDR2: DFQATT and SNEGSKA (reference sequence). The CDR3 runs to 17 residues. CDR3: CSARDLIEGSSYNEQFF. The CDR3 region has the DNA TGCAGTGCTAGAGACCTAATAGAGGGGAGCTCCTACAATGAGCAGTTCTTC.

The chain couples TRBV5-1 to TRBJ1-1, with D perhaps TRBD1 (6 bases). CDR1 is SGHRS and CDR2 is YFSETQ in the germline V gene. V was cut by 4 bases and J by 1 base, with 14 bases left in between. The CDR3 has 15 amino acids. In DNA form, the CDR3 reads TGCGCCAGCAGCGGAGGACAGACAACGAACACTGAAGCTTTCTTT. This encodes CASSGGQTTNTEAFF.

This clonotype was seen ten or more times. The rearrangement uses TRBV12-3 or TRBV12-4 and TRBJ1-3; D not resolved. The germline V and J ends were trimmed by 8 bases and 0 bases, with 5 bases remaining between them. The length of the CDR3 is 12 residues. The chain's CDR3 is CASHYSGNTIYF. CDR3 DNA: TGTGCCAGCCACTACTCTGGAAACACCATATATTTT.

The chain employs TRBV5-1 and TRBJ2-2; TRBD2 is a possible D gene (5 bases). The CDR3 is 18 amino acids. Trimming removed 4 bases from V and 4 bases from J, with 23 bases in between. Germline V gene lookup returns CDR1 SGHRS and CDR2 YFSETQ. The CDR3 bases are TGCGCCAGCAGCCCACATGGCCCTAGCATAAGCGCCACCGGGGAGCTGTTTTTT. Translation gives CASSPHGPSISATGELFF.

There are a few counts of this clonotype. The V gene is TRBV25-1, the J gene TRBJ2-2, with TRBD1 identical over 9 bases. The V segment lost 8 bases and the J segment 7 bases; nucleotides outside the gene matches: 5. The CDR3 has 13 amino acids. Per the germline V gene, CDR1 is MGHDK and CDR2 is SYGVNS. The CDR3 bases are TGTGCCAGCCAAGGACAGGGGATCGGGGAGCTGTTTTTT. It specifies CASQGQGIGELFF. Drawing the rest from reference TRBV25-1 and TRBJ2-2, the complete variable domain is EADIYQTPRYLVIGTGKKITLECSQTMGHDKMYWYQQDPGMELHLIHYSYGVNSTEKGDLSSESTVSRIRTEHFPLTLESARPSHTSQYLCASQGQGIGELFFGEGSRLTVL.

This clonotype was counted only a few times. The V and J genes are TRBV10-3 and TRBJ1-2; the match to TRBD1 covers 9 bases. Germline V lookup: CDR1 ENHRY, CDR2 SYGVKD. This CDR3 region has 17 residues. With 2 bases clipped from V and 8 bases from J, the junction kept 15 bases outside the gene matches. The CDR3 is CAISEPGQGKGPQGYTF. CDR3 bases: TGTGCCATCAGTGAGCCGGGACAGGGAAAAGGACCGCAGGGCTACACCTTC.

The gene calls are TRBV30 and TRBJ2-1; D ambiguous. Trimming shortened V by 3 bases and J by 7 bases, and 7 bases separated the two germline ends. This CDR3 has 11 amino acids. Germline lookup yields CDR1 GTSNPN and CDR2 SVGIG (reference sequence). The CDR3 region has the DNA TGTGCCTGGAGACTGACTAATGAGCAGTTCTTC. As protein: CAWRLTNEQFF.

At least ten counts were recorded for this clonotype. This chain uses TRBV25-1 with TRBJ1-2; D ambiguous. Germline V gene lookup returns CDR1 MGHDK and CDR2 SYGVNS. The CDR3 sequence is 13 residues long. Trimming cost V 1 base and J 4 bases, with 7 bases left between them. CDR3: CASSELEAYGYTF. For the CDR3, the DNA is TGTGCCAGCAGTGAATTAGAGGCCTATGGCTACACCTTC.

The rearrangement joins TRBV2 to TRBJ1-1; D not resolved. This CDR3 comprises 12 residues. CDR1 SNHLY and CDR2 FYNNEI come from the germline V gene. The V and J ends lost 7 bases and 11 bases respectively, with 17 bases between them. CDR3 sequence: CASTVQTPMAFF. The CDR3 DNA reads TGTGCCAGCACAGTCCAGACTCCCATGGCTTTCTTT.

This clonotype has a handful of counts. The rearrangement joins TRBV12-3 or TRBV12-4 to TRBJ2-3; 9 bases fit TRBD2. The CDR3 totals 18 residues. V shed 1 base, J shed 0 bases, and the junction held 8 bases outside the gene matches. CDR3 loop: CASSLVHRLAASTDTQYF. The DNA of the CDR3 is TGTGCCAGCAGTTTAGTTCATAGACTAGCGGCAAGCACAGATACGCAGTATTTT.

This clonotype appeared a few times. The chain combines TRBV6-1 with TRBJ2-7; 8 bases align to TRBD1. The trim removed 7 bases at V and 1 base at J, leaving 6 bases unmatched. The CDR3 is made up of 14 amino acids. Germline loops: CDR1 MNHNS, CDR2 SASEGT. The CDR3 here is CASIRTGNSYEQYF. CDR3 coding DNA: TGTGCCAGCATCAGGACAGGGAATTCCTACGAGCAGTACTTC.

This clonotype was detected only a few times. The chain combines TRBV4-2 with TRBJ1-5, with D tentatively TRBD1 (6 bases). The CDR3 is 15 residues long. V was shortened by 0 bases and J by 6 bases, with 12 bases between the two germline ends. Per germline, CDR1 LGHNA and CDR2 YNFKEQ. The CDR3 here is CASSQENRDLQPQHF. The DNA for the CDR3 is TGTGCCAGCAGCCAAGAAAACAGGGACCTTCAGCCCCAGCATTTT.

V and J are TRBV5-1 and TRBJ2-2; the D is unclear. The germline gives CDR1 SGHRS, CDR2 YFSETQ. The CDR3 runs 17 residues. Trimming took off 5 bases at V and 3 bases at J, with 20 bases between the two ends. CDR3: CASRGSPGRPYTGELFF. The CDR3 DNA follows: TGCGCCAGCAGAGGTTCCCCGGGCAGGCCTTACACCGGGGAGCTGTTTTTT. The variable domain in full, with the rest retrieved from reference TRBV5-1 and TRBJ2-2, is KAGVTQTPRYLIKTRGQQVTLSCSPISGHRSVSWYQQTPGQGLQFLFEYFSETQRNKGNFPGRFSGRQFSNSRSEMNVSTLELGDSALYLCASRGSPGRPYTGELFFGEGSRLTVL.

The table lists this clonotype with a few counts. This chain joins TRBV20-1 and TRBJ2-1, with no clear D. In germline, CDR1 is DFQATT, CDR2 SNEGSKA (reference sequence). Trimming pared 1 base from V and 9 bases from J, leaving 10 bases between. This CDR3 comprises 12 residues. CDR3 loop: CSARGGVTEQFF. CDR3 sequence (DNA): TGCAGTGCTAGAGGCGGAGTGACTGAGCAGTTCTTC.

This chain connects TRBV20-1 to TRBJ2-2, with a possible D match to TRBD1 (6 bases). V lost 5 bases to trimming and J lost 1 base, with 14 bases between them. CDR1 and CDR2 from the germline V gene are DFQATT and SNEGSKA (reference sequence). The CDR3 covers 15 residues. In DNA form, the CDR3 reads TGCAGTGCTCGCCCCGGGACAAGGAACACCGGGGAGCTGTTTTTT. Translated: CSARPGTRNTGELFF.

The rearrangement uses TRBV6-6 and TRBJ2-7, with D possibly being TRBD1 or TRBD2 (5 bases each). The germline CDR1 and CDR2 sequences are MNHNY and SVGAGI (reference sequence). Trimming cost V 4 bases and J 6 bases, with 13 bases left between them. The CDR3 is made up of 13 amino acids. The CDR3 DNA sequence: TGTGCCAGCAGTTCCAAAGTGGGGGTCGAGCAGTACTTC. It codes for CASSSKVGVEQYF.

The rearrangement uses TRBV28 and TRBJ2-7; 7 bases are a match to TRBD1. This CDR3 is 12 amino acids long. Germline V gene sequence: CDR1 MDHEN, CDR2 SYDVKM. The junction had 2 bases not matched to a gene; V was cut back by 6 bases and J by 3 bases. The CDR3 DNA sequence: TGTGCCAGCAGAGCAGGGGGCTACGAGCAGTACTTC. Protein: CASRAGGYEQYF.

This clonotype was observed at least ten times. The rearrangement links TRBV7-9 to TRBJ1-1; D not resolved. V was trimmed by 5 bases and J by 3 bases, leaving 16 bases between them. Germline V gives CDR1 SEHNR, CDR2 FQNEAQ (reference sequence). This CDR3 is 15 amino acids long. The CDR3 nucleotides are TGTGCCAGCAGCCGGGGTGGCGCCGCTTACACTGAAGCTTTCTTT. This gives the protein CASSRGGAAYTEAFF.

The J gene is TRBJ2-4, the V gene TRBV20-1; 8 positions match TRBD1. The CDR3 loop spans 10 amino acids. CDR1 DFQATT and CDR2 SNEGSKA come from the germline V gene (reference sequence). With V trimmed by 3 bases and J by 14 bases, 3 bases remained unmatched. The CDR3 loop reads CSARDRVEYF. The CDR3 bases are TGCAGTGCTAGGGACAGGGTAGAGTACTTC.

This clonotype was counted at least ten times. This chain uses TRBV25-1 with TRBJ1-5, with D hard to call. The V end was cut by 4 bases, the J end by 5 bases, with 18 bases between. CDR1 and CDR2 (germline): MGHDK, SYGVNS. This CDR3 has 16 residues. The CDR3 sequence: CASSGPWSGQDQPQHF. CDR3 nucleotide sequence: TGTGCCAGCAGTGGGCCTTGGAGCGGGCAGGATCAGCCCCAGCATTTT.

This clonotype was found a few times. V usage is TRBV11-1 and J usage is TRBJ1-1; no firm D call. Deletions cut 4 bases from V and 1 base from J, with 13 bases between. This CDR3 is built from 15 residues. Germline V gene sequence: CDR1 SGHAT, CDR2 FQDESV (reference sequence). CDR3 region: CASSSPRSSNTEAFF. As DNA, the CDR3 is TGTGCCAGCAGCTCCCCCCGATCATCGAACACTGAAGCTTTCTTT.

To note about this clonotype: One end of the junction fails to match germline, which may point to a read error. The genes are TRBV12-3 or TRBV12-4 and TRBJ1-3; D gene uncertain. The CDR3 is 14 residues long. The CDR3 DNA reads TGTGCCAGCACCAAAAGGGTGGATTCGGGATCTTTCAATTTT. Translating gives CASTKRVDSGSFNF.

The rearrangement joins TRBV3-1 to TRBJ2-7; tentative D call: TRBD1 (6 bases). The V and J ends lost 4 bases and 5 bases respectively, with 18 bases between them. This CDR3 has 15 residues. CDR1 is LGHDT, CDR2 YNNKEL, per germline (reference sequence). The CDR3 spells CASSPGQGIIDEQYF. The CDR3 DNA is TGTGCCAGCAGCCCAGGGCAGGGGATTATCGACGAGCAGTACTTC.

The CDR3 sequence: CASSQHTGTEAFF. The CDR3 region has the DNA TGTGCCAGCAGCCAGCACACCGGGACTGAAGCTTTCTTT. The chain couples TRBV7-9 to TRBJ1-1; no clear D gene. Germline CDR1 reads SEHNR; CDR2 reads FQNEAQ (reference sequence). The length of the CDR3 is 13 residues. V shed 5 bases and J shed 5 bases, with 12 bases lying between them.

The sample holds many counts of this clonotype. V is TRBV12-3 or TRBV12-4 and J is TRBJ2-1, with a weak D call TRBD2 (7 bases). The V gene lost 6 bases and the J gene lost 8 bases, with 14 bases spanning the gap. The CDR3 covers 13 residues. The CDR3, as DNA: TGTGCCAGCAGAGACCCGGGGGGCGATGAGCAGTTCTTC. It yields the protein CASRDPGGDEQFF.